This T cell receptor beta chain was sequenced in a study of T cell repertoires in cytomegalovirus infection. Overall study context: Both recently identified HLA-C-restricted and well-studied HLA-B-restricted CMV epitopes were used in the study. General observations from the study: Adding up the frequency of public TCR beta families identified people who carried CMV plus the relevant HLA. Ex vivo, HLA-C-restricted CMV-specific TCR beta clonotypes prevailed over the rest of the response.

Deletions cut 0 bases from V and 9 bases from J, with 9 bases between. The V gene's germline CDR1 is MNHEY and CDR2 SVGEGT. The CDR3 extends over 13 amino acids. TCRdb reprocessed the reads with MiXCR, giving one entry per CDR3 protein. The sample yields roughly 500,000 distinct CDR3 sequences, more than 30% seen once. A remark on this clonotype: No antigen is known for it.

This sequence originates from a human donor in good health (CMV status not recorded). Some clones in this sample may be carry-over from other donors' samples. V gene TRBV6-2 or TRBV6-3 combines with J gene TRBJ2-1, with D perhaps assigned TRBD1 or TRBD2 (5 bases each). Specimen: cultured PBMCs, collected from culture after CMV antigen stimulation. Here the CDR3 DNA reads TGTGCCAGCAGTTACTCGACGAGGGGTGAGCAGTTCTTC. It codes for CASSYSTRGEQFF.